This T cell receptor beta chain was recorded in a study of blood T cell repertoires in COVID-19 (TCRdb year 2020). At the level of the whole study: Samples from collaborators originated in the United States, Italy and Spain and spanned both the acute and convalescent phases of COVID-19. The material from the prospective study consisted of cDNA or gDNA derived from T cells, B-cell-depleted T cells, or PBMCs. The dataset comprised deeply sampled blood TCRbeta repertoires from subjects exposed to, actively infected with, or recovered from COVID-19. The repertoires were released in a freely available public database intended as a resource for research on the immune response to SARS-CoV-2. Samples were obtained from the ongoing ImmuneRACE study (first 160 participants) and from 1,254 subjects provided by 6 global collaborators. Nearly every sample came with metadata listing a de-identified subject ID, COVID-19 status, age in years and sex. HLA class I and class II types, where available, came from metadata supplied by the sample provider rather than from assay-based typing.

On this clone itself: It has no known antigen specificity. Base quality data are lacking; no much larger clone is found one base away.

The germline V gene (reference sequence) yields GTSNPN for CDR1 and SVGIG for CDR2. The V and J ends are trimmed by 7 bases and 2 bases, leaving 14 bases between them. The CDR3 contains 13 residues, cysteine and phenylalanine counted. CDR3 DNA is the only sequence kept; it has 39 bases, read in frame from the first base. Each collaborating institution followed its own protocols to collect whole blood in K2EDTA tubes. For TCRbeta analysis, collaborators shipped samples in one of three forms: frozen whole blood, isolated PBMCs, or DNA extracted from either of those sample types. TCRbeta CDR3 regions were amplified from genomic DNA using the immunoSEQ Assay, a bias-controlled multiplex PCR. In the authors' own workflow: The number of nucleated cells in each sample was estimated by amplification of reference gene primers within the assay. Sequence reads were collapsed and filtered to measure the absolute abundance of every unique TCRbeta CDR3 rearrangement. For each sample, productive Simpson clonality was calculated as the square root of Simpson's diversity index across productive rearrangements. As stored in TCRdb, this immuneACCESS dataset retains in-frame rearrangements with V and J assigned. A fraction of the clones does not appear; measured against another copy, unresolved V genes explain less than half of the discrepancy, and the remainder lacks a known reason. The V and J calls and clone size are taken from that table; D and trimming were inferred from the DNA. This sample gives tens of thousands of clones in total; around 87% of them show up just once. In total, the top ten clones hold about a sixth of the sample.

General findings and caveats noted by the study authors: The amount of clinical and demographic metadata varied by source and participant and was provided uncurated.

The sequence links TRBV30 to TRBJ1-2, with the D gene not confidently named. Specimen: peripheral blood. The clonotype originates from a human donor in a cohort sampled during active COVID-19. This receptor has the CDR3 CAYMGQKNYGYTF. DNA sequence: TGTGCCTACATGGGCCAAAAGAACTATGGCTACACCTTC.